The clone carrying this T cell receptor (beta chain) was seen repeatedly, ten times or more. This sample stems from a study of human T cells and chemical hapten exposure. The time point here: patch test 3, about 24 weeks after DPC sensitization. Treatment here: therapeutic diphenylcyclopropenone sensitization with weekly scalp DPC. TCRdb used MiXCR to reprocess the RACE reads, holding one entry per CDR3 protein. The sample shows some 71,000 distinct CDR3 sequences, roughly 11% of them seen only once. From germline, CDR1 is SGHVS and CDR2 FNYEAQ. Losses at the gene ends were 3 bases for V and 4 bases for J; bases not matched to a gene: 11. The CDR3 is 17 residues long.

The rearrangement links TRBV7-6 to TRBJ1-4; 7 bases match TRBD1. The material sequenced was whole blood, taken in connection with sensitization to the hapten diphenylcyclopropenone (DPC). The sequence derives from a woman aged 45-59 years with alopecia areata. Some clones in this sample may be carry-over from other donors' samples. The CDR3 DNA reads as TGTGCCAGCAGCTTGAGAACCCGGGACAGTGGTAATGAAAAACTGTTTTTT. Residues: CASSLRTRDSGNEKLFF. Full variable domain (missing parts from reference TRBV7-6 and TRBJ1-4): GAGVSQSPRYKVTKRGQDVALRCDPISGHVSLYWYRQALGQGPEFLTYFNYEAQQDKSGLPNDRFSAERPEGSISTLTIQRTEQRDSAMYRCASSLRTRDSGNEKLFFGSGTQLSVL.